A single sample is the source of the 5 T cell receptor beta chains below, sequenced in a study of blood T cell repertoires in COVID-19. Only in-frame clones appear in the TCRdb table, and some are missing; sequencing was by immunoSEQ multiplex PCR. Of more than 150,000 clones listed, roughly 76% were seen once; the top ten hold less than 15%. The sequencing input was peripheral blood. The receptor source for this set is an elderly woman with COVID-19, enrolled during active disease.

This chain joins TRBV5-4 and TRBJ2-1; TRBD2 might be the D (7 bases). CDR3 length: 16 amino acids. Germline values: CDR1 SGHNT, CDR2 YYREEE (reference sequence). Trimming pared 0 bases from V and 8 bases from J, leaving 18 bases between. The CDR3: CASSLDLGGGFHEQFF. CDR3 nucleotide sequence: TGTGCCAGCAGCTTGGATTTAGGGGGAGGGTTTCATGAGCAGTTCTTC.

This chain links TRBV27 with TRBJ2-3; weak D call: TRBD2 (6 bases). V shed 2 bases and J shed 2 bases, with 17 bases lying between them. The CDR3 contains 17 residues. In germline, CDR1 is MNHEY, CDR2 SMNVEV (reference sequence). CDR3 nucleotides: TGTGCCAGCAGTTTACAGGGCGGGGCCCTTGTCACAGATACGCAGTATTTT. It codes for CASSLQGGALVTDTQYF.

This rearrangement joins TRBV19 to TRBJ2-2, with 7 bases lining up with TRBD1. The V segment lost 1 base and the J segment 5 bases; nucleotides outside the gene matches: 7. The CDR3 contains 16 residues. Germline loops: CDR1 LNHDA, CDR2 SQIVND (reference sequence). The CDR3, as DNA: TGTGCCAGTAGTATAGGGACAGGAAGGGTGACCGGGGAGCTGTTTTTT. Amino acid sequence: CASSIGTGRVTGELFF.

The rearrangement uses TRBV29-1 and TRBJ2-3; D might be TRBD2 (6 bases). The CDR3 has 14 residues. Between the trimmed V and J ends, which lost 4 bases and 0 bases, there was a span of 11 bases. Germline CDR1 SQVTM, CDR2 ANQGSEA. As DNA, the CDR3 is TGCAGCGTTGTAGGACTATTTAGCACAGATACGCAGTATTTT. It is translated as CSVVGLFSTDTQYF.

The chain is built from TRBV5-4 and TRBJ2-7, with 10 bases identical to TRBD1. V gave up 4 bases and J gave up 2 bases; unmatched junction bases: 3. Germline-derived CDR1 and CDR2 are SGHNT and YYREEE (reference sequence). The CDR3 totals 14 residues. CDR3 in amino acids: CASSLDRGTYEQYF. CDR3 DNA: TGTGCCAGCAGCCTGGACAGGGGGACCTACGAGCAGTACTTC.